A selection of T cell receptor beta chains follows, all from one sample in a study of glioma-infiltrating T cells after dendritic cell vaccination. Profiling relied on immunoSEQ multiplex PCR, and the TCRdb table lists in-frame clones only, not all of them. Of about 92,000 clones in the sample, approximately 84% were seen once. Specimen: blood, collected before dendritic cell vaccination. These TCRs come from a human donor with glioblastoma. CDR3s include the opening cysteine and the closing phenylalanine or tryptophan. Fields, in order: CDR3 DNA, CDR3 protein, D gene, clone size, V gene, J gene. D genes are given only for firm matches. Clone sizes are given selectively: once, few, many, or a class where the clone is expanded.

TGTGCCAGCTCACCAGGGACAGGGGACCCTAACTATGGCTACACCTTC	CASSPGTGDPNYGYTF	TRBD1	.	TRBV18	TRBJ1-2
TGTGCCAGCAGTGACTCGAAAGGAGTATCTTGGCTACTGAACACTGAAGCTTTCTTT	CASSDSKGVSWLLNTEAFF	.	once	TRBV6-4	TRBJ1-1
TGTGCCAGCAGTCGGACAAAAATCCACACTGAAGCTTTCTTT	CASSRTKIHTEAFF	.	.	TRBV28	TRBJ1-1
TGTGCCAGCAGTGGACAGGGCACGAACACCGGGGAGCTGTTTTTT	CASSGQGTNTGELFF	TRBD1	.	TRBV2	TRBJ2-2
TGTGCCAGCAGTGAAAGGGCGGCTTCAGGGGATACGCAGTATTTT	CASSERAASGDTQYF	.	.	TRBV2	TRBJ2-3
TGTGCCAGCAGTGAGGAGATAAATGGGGGGTCGTACTATGGCTACACCTTC	CASSEEINGGSYYGYTF	.	once	TRBV6-1	TRBJ1-2
TGTGCCAGTAGTATAGATCGGTTGACTCAGAATCAGCCCCAGCATTTT	CASSIDRLTQNQPQHF	.	once	TRBV19	TRBJ1-5
TGTGCCAGCAGCTTAGCCCCGGGACAAGTCACTGAAGCTTTCTTT	CASSLAPGQVTEAFF	.	.	TRBV7-8	TRBJ1-1
TGTGCCAGCAGTTACGGGGCCAGTCACTTC	CASSYGASHF	.	.	TRBV6-5	TRBJ1-2
TGTGCCTGGAGTGTACAAACGACAGGTCCTGAGCTAGCGGGAGTCGGGGAGCTGTTTTTT	CAWSVQTTGPELAGVGELFF	TRBD2	.	TRBV30	TRBJ2-2
TGCGCCAGCAGCTTGACAGGGATGAACACTGAAGCTTTCTTT	CASSLTGMNTEAFF	.	.	TRBV5-1	TRBJ1-1
TGCGCCAGCAGCTTGGCCCATGACGGGCGGGACACTGAAGCTTTCTTT	CASSLAHDGRDTEAFF	.	.	TRBV5-1	TRBJ1-1
TGTGCCAGCTCACCTAGACTAGATGAGCAGTTCTTC	CASSPRLDEQFF	.	.	TRBV18	TRBJ2-1
TGTGCCAGAAAAACCCGGGGGCAGTTCTTC	CARKTRGQFF	.	.	TRBV25-1	TRBJ2-1
TGTGCCAGCAGCCAGGGTACGGAAGCTTTCTTT	CASSQGTEAFF	.	.	TRBV6-5	TRBJ1-1
TGCGCCAGCAGCTTACAGGGGATCGGGGGCAATCAGCCCCAGCATTTT	CASSLQGIGGNQPQHF	TRBD1	.	TRBV5-1	TRBJ1-5
TGTGCCAGTAGTCGGACAGGGACCGATCAGCCCCAGCATTTT	CASSRTGTDQPQHF	TRBD1	.	TRBV19	TRBJ1-5
TGTGCCAGCAGCTTGACTACAGAGCAGTACTTC	CASSLTTEQYF	.	few	TRBV5-4	TRBJ2-7
TGTGCCAGCAGTCCCTACGGGACACTTCGTCCTGAAGCTTTCTTT	CASSPYGTLRPEAFF	.	.	TRBV28	TRBJ1-1
TGTGCCAGCAATACAAGGGGAGGGGGGGGCTCTGGCAATCAGCCCCAGCATTTT	CASNTRGGGGSGNQPQHF	.	.	TRBV21-1	TRBJ1-5
TGTGCCAGCAGCGTAGAGTCTAGCGGGAGCTACGAGCAGTACTTC	CASSVESSGSYEQYF	TRBD2	.	TRBV9	TRBJ2-7
TGTGCCAGCAGCCAAGATTTGATTAGCGGGAGTACCCTTTACGAGCAGTACTTC	CASSQDLISGSTLYEQYF	TRBD2	.	TRBV14	TRBJ2-7
TGTGCCAGCAGCCCAGGACAGGGGGCTTTCTACGAGCAGTACTTC	CASSPGQGAFYEQYF	TRBD1	.	TRBV7-9	TRBJ2-7
TGTGCCAGCAGCTCGTCAGGGTTCTCTGGAAACACCATATATTTT	CASSSSGFSGNTIYF	.	.	TRBV7-9	TRBJ1-3
TGTGCCAGCAGCCAAGGACTAGCGGGGAGGGGTGATACGCAGTATTTT	CASSQGLAGRGDTQYF	TRBD2	once	TRBV5-4	TRBJ2-3
TGCGCCAGCAGCCTCCTGACTAGCGGGAGTAGGGATGAGCAGTTCTTC	CASSLLTSGSRDEQFF	TRBD2	.	TRBV5-1	TRBJ2-1
TGTGCCAGCAGTCCCGGTGGACAGGGGTATGGCTACACCTTC	CASSPGGQGYGYTF	TRBD1	.	TRBV6-6	TRBJ1-2
TGTGCCAGCAGCTTGCAAGGGGCCCACTATGGCTACACCTTC	CASSLQGAHYGYTF	.	.	TRBV5-6	TRBJ1-2
TGCAGCGTTGACTTAGACTTCACAGATACGCAGTATTTT	CSVDLDFTDTQYF	.	.	TRBV29-1	TRBJ2-3
TGTGCCAGTAGGCTCGGAGTAGCGGGGATCTACGAGCAGTACTTC	CASRLGVAGIYEQYF	TRBD2	.	TRBV19	TRBJ2-7
TGTGCCAGCAGTGATCCGGAGAGCGAGACCCAGTACTTC	CASSDPESETQYF	.	.	TRBV2	TRBJ2-5